This record covers a single T cell receptor beta chain. Its antigen remains unknown. All donors qualified as healthy HIV-negative adults and had experienced no recent acute infections or vaccinations. Caucasian adults living in Nashville, Tennessee, provided all samples. The entry originates in a study of shared clonotypes between healthy human individuals. General observations from the study: Relative to clonotypes present in all four donors, those not shared had lower generation probabilities. Limited genetic and exposure-history diversity came from having few donors.

Assay used: immunoSEQ multiplex PCR; TCRdb lists only in-frame clones, some missing. The sample carries approximately 1,500,000 clones, about 96% recorded once. Trimming removed 2 bases from V and 4 bases from J; junction bases left unmatched: 6. CDR1 PRHDT and CDR2 FYEKMQ come from the germline V gene (reference sequence). The CDR3 length is 15 residues. The sequence derives from a man aged 25-40 years in good health. The chain uses TRBV13 and TRBJ1-1; 8 nucleotides align to TRBD1. The sample consisted of naive CD4+ T cells sorted from blood. Subset given: CD45RA+ positively selected. CDR3 bases: TGTGCCAGCAGCTTATTGGACAGGGTAGGCACTGAAGCTTTCTTT. Its translation: CASSLLDRVGTEAFF.